Following are 14 T cell receptor beta chains from one sample sequenced in a study of T cell responses to AZD1222 COVID-19 vaccine. Some clones are missing from TCRdb's copy, which holds only in-frame ones; the method was immunoSEQ multiplex PCR. The table lists more than 85,000 clones, about 72% of them singletons, with around a fifth in the top ten. The sequences come from peripheral blood, collected on day 0 of AZD1222 vaccination. The origin of the receptors is an adult in good health.

J is TRBJ2-1 and V is TRBV6-5; no clear D. CDR3 length: 12 amino acids. Trimming cost V 6 bases and J 6 bases, with 9 bases left between them. CDR1 MNHEY and CDR2 SVGAGI come from the germline V gene. This CDR3 is CASSADFNEQFF. As DNA, the CDR3 is TGTGCCAGCAGCGCAGACTTCAATGAGCAGTTCTTC.

This clone occurred once. The chain carries TRBV6-5 and TRBJ2-7; 8 bases are a match to TRBD1. Germline V lookup: CDR1 MNHEY, CDR2 SVGAGI. The V gene end was trimmed by 10 bases and the J gene end by 6 bases; junction bases not matched to a gene: 17. CDR3 length equals 15 residues. The CDR3 here is CATRRTGQGSSEQYF. The CDR3 DNA reads TGTGCCACTAGAAGAACCGGACAGGGTTCTTCCGAGCAGTACTTC.

This rearrangement joins TRBV9 to TRBJ1-1; D remains unclear. The CDR3 has 13 residues. The germline gives CDR1 SGDLS, CDR2 YYNGEE. V lost 4 bases and J 0 bases, leaving 7 bases between the germline ends. The CDR3 region has the DNA TGTGCCAGCAGCCCAATGATGAACACTGAAGCTTTCTTT. Its translation: CASSPMMNTEAFF.

V and J are TRBV19 and TRBJ2-3; D is possibly TRBD1 (6 bases). The CDR3 consists of 14 residues. Germline CDR1 and CDR2: LNHDA and SQIVND (reference sequence). V dropped 5 bases and J dropped 4 bases, with 13 bases sitting between them. CDR3 sequence: CASSLTAGADTQYF. The DNA of the CDR3 is TGTGCCAGTAGTTTAACTGCAGGGGCAGATACGCAGTATTTT. The full variable domain, with the rest looked up from reference TRBV19 and TRBJ2-3, is DGGITQSPKYLFRKEGQNVTLSCEQNLNHDAMYWYRQDPGQGLRLIYYSQIVNDFQKGDIAEGYSVSREKKESFPLTVTSAQKNPTAFYLCASSLTAGADTQYFGPGTRLTVL.

The chain links TRBV6-5 to TRBJ2-1; D ambiguous. The CDR3 contains 13 residues. In germline, CDR1 is MNHEY, CDR2 SVGAGI. Trimming left V 4 bases short and J 3 bases short, with 7 bases between. CDR3 loop: CASSLIHYNEQFF. In DNA, the CDR3 is TGTGCCAGCAGTTTAATCCACTACAATGAGCAGTTCTTC.

The chain joins TRBV6-5 to TRBJ1-6; 10 bases fit TRBD1. Germline V gene data show CDR1 as MNHEY and CDR2 as SVGAGI. V lost 7 bases, J lost 14 bases, and 8 bases stayed unmatched. The CDR3 length is 13 residues. The CDR3 is CASIRTGGSTLHF. CDR3 coding DNA: TGTGCCAGCATCCGGACAGGGGGTAGTACCCTCCACTTT.

The rearrangement joins TRBV19 to TRBJ1-2; maybe TRBD1 (6 bases). Between the trimmed V and J ends, which lost 3 bases and 7 bases, there was a span of 12 bases. CDR1 is LNHDA, CDR2 SQIVND, per germline (reference sequence). The CDR3 has 13 residues. CDR3 region: CASSILQGGGYTF. CDR3 bases: TGTGCCAGTAGTATTTTACAGGGAGGTGGCTACACCTTC. Drawing the rest from reference TRBV19 and TRBJ1-2, the complete variable domain is DGGITQSPKYLFRKEGQNVTLSCEQNLNHDAMYWYRQDPGQGLRLIYYSQIVNDFQKGDIAEGYSVSREKKESFPLTVTSAQKNPTAFYLCASSILQGGGYTFGSGTRLTVV.

Only a few counts were recorded for this clone. This chain joins TRBV4-2 and TRBJ2-3; 11 nucleotides line up with TRBD2. Germline V CDR1 and CDR2: LGHNA, YNFKEQ. V gave up 0 bases and J gave up 3 bases; unmatched junction bases: 2. This CDR3 region has 16 residues. CDR3 sequence (DNA): TGTGCCAGCAGCCAAGATCTAGCGGGAGGAACAGATACGCAGTATTTT. The encoded protein is CASSQDLAGGTDTQYF.

This clone was found a few times. The chain combines TRBV2 with TRBJ2-3, with no clear D. This CDR3 spans 14 amino acids. Trimming took off 3 bases at V and 0 bases at J, with 7 bases between the two ends. Germline CDR1 SNHLY, CDR2 FYNNEI. The CDR3 loop is CASSDRTSTDTQYF. The DNA for the CDR3 is TGTGCCAGCAGTGACCGAACTAGCACAGATACGCAGTATTTT.

The chain links TRBV5-1 to TRBJ1-1; D not certain. V shed 4 bases and J shed 1 base, with 8 bases lying between them. This CDR3 contains 13 residues. Germline V lookup: CDR1 SGHRS, CDR2 YFSETQ. Here the CDR3 DNA reads TGCGCCAGCAGCGCCACAGAGAACACTGAAGCTTTCTTT. Protein: CASSATENTEAFF.

The V gene is TRBV5-6, the J gene TRBJ2-1; 7 nucleotides agree with TRBD2. CDR3 length equals 17 residues. V shed 4 bases and J 4 bases; nucleotides not matched to a gene: 14. Germline loops: CDR1 SGHDT, CDR2 YYEEEE. The CDR3 region is CASSGGSGGSRYNEQFF. The DNA of the CDR3 is TGTGCCAGCAGCGGGGGGTCTGGCGGGAGCCGTTACAATGAGCAGTTCTTC.

This sequence joins TRBV6-5 and TRBJ2-1, with TRBD1 matching 9 bases. Germline V CDR1 and CDR2: MNHEY, SVGAGI. V shed 2 bases and J 7 bases; nucleotides not matched to a gene: 9. The CDR3 extends over 16 amino acids. The CDR3 protein is CASSYLTGGENNEQFF. DNA of the CDR3: TGTGCCAGCAGTTACCTTACAGGGGGCGAGAATAATGAGCAGTTCTTC.

The rearrangement joins TRBV11-2 to TRBJ2-7; D ambiguous. This CDR3 has 13 residues. Trimming shortened V by 5 bases and J by 2 bases, and 10 bases separated the two germline ends. Germline V CDR1 and CDR2: SGHAT, FQNNGV. The CDR3 DNA is TGTGCCAGCAGCGCCTTACGGACCTACGAGCAGTACTTC. Translated: CASSALRTYEQYF.

The chain combines TRBV5-4 with TRBJ2-1; weak D call: TRBD1 (6 bases). Germline CDR1 and CDR2: SGHNT and YYREEE (reference sequence). The CDR3 extends over 14 amino acids. V lost 5 bases, J lost 3 bases, and 12 bases lay in between. The CDR3 here is CASSTRDIYNEQFF. CDR3 coding DNA: TGTGCCAGCAGTACCCGGGACATCTACAATGAGCAGTTCTTC. Based on the CDR3 plus reference TRBV5-4 and TRBJ2-1, the full variable domain is ETGVTQSPTHLIKTRGQQVTLRCSSQSGHNTVSWYQQALGQGPQFIFQYYREEENGRGNFPPRFSGLQFPNYSSELNVNALELDDSALYLCASSTRDIYNEQFFGPGTRLTVL.